Listed here are 15 T cell receptor beta chains from one sample, sequenced in a study of response to subunit inactivated influenza vaccine. TCRdb ran MiXCR on the RT-PCR reads and lists one entry per CDR3 protein. The sample holds roughly 700,000 distinct CDR3 sequences, 11% to 15% seen once. The material was PBMCs from blood, obtained 14 to 15 days before vaccination. The receptors originated from a man in his fifties who received an inactivated influenza vaccine.

This clonotype has just a few counts. The chain recombines TRBV29-1 with TRBJ2-2, with D maybe TRBD2 (7 bases). V was cut by 7 bases and J by 6 bases, with 18 bases left in between. The germline gives CDR1 SQVTM, CDR2 ANQGSEA. This CDR3 is built from 14 residues. For the CDR3, the DNA is TGCAGCGGGGGGGCGACTAGCAGCGCCGGGGAGCTGTTTTTT. This sequence encodes CSGGATSSAGELFF.

This clonotype was seen only a few times. The chain uses TRBV20-1 and TRBJ2-1, with 10 nucleotides matching TRBD2. This CDR3 region has 17 residues. Germline lookup yields CDR1 DFQATT and CDR2 SNEGSKA (reference sequence). The V segment lost 1 base and the J segment 4 bases; nucleotides outside the gene matches: 10. CDR3 DNA sequence: TGCAGTGCTAGAGGGTTCCTAGCGGGAGATGTGTACAATGAGCAGTTCTTC. Amino acid sequence: CSARGFLAGDVYNEQFF.

The chain is built from TRBV6-4 and TRBJ2-2; TRBD1 aligns across 8 bases. Germline trimming cut 8 bases from V and 4 bases from J; bases unmatched to any gene: 18. The CDR3 consists of 18 residues. Germline V gene lookup returns CDR1 MRHNA and CDR2 SNTAGT. The CDR3 here is CASCSWTGWPSGTGELFF. The DNA for the CDR3 is TGTGCCAGCTGTTCTTGGACAGGGTGGCCCTCGGGCACCGGGGAGCTGTTTTTT.

The rearrangement uses TRBV14 and TRBJ2-1; a possible D gene is TRBD2 (6 bases). This CDR3 contains 16 residues. CDR1 and CDR2 (germline): SGHDN, FVKESK. Deletions cut 6 bases from V and 2 bases from J, with 17 bases between. CDR3 loop: CASRVSGTQTYNEQFF. DNA for the CDR3: TGTGCCAGCAGGGTCTCCGGGACTCAAACCTACAATGAGCAGTTCTTC.

Note on this clonotype: A read error may produce the germline difference seen at one junction end. This chain links TRBV12-3 or TRBV12-4 with TRBJ2-5, with D tentatively TRBD1 or TRBD2 (6 bases each). This CDR3 contains 12 residues. Written as DNA, the CDR3 is TGTGCCAGCAGCTTAGGGGGGACAACCCAGTACTTC. This codes for CASSLGGTTQYF.

The V call is TRBV2, the J call TRBJ2-1; TRBD2 is a possible D gene (5 bases). Germline V lookup: CDR1 SNHLY, CDR2 FYNNEI. This CDR3 region has 17 residues. V was shortened by 8 bases and J by 1 base, with 21 bases between the two germline ends. As DNA, the CDR3 is TGTGCCAGCGCAGGAGGCGCATGGGTACGGTCCTACAATGAGCAGTTCTTC. Its protein is CASAGGAWVRSYNEQFF.

The sample holds many counts of this clonotype. V is TRBV7-2 and J is TRBJ2-3, with D uncertain. CDR1 SGHTA and CDR2 FQGNSA come from the germline V gene. The length of the CDR3 is 13 residues. The germline V and J ends were trimmed by 7 bases and 2 bases, with 10 bases remaining between them. As DNA, the CDR3 is TGTGCCAGCATGGTGGGATCCACAGATACGCAGTATTTT. Amino acid sequence: CASMVGSTDTQYF.

This clonotype was detected once. The chain uses TRBV10-3 and TRBJ1-6, with D possibly matching TRBD1 (5 bases). Per the germline V gene, CDR1 is ENHRY and CDR2 is SYGVKD. Trimming removed 3 bases from V and 5 bases from J, with 8 bases in between. The CDR3 sequence is 14 residues long. CDR3 region: CAISDRGNNSPLHF. The CDR3 DNA follows: TGTGCCATCAGTGATAGGGGCAATAATTCACCCCTCCACTTT.

This chain links TRBV20-1 with TRBJ1-6, with a tentative D call TRBD1 (6 bases). V was shortened by 6 bases and J by 11 bases, with 23 bases between the two germline ends. The CDR3 loop spans 15 amino acids. Germline V CDR1 and CDR2: DFQATT, SNEGSKA (reference sequence). The CDR3 spells CSAYPPQGIIPPLHF. The CDR3 nucleotides are TGCAGTGCATATCCCCCACAGGGTATAATTCCACCCCTCCACTTT.

The rearrangement joins TRBV20-1 to TRBJ1-2, with D unclear. V was shortened by 1 base and J by 4 bases, with 7 bases between the two germline ends. The length of the CDR3 is 12 residues. The germline gives CDR1 DFQATT, CDR2 SNEGSKA (reference sequence). This chain's CDR3 is CSARAPPYGYTF. The CDR3 nucleotides are TGCAGTGCTAGAGCCCCTCCCTATGGCTACACCTTC.

This clonotype was found a few times. The V call is TRBV20-1, the J call TRBJ2-7; D is ambiguous. CDR3 length: 15 residues. Per germline, CDR1 DFQATT and CDR2 SNEGSKA (reference sequence). Deletions cut 1 base from V and 3 bases from J, with 16 bases between. CDR3 DNA: TGCAGTGCTAGAGGGGCTAAGCCCAACCTCTACGAGCAGTACTTC. This codes for CSARGAKPNLYEQYF.

The chain couples TRBV4-1 to TRBJ2-7; maybe TRBD1 (6 bases). Between the trimmed V and J ends, which lost 3 bases and 10 bases, there was a span of 19 bases. CDR3 length equals 14 residues. CDR1 and CDR2 from the germline V gene are MGHRA and YSYEKL. The CDR3 DNA reads TGCGCCAGCAGCCAGCCGGGACAATCCTACGGCCAGTACTTC. Translating gives CASSQPGQSYGQYF.

The gene calls are TRBV27 and TRBJ2-5; the match to TRBD1 covers 9 bases. The CDR3 consists of 16 residues. The V gene end was trimmed by 7 bases and the J gene end by 6 bases; junction bases not matched to a gene: 15. Germline V gene sequence: CDR1 MNHEY, CDR2 SMNVEV (reference sequence). Here the CDR3 reads CASTPTGGYNPKTQYF. For the CDR3, the DNA is TGTGCCAGCACCCCGACAGGGGGTTACAATCCCAAGACCCAGTACTTC.

This rearrangement joins TRBV10-3 to TRBJ1-2; 8 bases are a match to TRBD1. The V and J ends lost 10 bases and 4 bases, in that order; junction bases with no gene match: 8. Looked up from germline, CDR1 is ENHRY and CDR2 is SYGVKD. The CDR3 runs to 13 residues. CDR3 region: CATGGQGSYGYTF. The CDR3 DNA is TGTGCCACCGGAGGACAGGGAAGCTATGGCTACACCTTC.

This clonotype was recorded a few times. The gene calls are TRBV12-3 or TRBV12-4 and TRBJ2-3; 11 nucleotides align to TRBD2. The CDR3 is 15 amino acids. J was trimmed by 3 bases and V by 6 bases; bases with no gene match: 5. CDR3 loop: CASRLTSGVTDTQYF. Written as DNA, the CDR3 is TGTGCCAGCAGGTTGACTAGCGGGGTGACAGATACGCAGTATTTT.